This TCR beta chain is from a study of blood T cell repertoires in COVID-19. Study-level background: Samples of COVID-19 (acute and convalescent) were obtained from the United States, Italy and Spain. Sources were T cells, B-cell-depleted T cells, or PBMCs; the material itself was cDNA or gDNA.

V lost 1 base, J lost 5 bases, and 8 bases stayed unmatched. Germline V gene lookup returns CDR1 SGHTA and CDR2 FQGNSA. The CDR3 is 16 residues long. Authors' processing steps: Amplification with reference gene primers provided the estimates of nucleated cell counts. Libraries were prepared by immunoSEQ multiplex PCR; TCRdb keeps only in-frame clonotypes and omits some of them. D and trimming come from the DNA, and the V and J calls and clone size come from that table. The table has roughly 60,000 clones, about 88% seen once. This clone has a handful of counts. The chain combines TRBV7-2 with TRBJ2-5; 9 bases map to TRBD2. Specimen: peripheral blood. This clonotype was obtained from a man in his sixties with active COVID-19. CDR3 sequence (DNA): TGTGCCAGCAGCTTAGGGATAGCGGGAGCGGGGGAGACCCAGTACTTC. Residues: CASSLGIAGAGETQYF.